One and the same sample provided the 22 T cell receptor beta chains below, sequenced in a study of CD8+CD57+ T cells in acquired aplastic anemia (dated by TCRdb to the late 2010s). Sequencing used an Illumina HiSeq 2000. Genomic DNA served as template for TCR beta VDJ combination and CDR3 sequence profiling. TCRdb took the public reads, trimmed them with fastp at Q25, ran MiXCR for clone calling and kept in-frame beta chains. A single entry per CDR3 protein holds the most common genes and DNA from its merged rows. A total of under 150,000 distinct CDR3 sequences appear in this sample, 41% of them only once. The ten biggest clones cover over 6.5% of the sample. The sequencing input was sorted CD4+, CD8+, or CD8+CD57+ T cells (not recorded which) from PBMCs. All receptors come from a human donor in good health, serving as a control.

V usage is TRBV14 and J usage is TRBJ1-6; a weak D match, TRBD1 (6 bases). Germline loops: CDR1 SGHDN, CDR2 FVKESK. The CDR3 length is 13 residues. Trimming shortened V by 6 bases and J by 6 bases, and 9 bases separated the two germline ends. CDR3 DNA sequence: TGTGCCAGCAGTTGGACAGCTAATTCACCCCTCCACTTT. Amino acids: CASSWTANSPLHF.

This chain connects TRBV9 to TRBJ2-7, with D possibly being TRBD2 (7 bases). Between the trimmed V and J ends, which lost 0 bases and 2 bases, there was a span of 12 bases. The germline V gene encodes CDR1 SGDLS and CDR2 YYNGEE. The CDR3 is 15 amino acids. This CDR3 is CASSVGGGHTYEQYF. In DNA form, the CDR3 reads TGTGCCAGCAGCGTAGGGGGGGGGCACACCTACGAGCAGTACTTC.

This clonotype was recorded at least ten times. The chain is built from TRBV6-5 and TRBJ1-1; 8 bases match TRBD1. J was trimmed by 5 bases and V by 2 bases; bases with no gene match: 7. This CDR3 has 15 residues. CDR1 and CDR2 from the germline V gene are MNHEY and SVGAGI. DNA for the CDR3: TGTGCCAGCAGTTACGATACAGGGGGAAGGACTGAAGCTTTCTTT. Encoded protein: CASSYDTGGRTEAFF.

The sample holds a few counts of this clonotype. The gene calls are TRBV18 and TRBJ1-5, with D unclear. V lost 3 bases and J 9 bases, leaving 12 bases between the germline ends. Germline assignment: CDR1 KGHSH and CDR2 LQKENI. CDR3 length equals 13 residues. As DNA, the CDR3 is TGTGCCAGCTCACCCATGAAAGACCGGCCCCAGCATTTT. Translating gives CASSPMKDRPQHF.

Concerning this clonotype: Given a much more abundant clone one base away, this may be a read error. This rearrangement joins TRBV5-6 to TRBJ2-3; no clear D. CDR1 and CDR2 (germline): SGHDT, YYEEEE. This CDR3 contains 14 residues. Here the CDR3 reads CAGSTGPGTDTQYF. The CDR3 DNA reads as TGTGCCGGCAGCACCGGACCAGGCACAGATACGCAGTATTTT.

The chain couples TRBV15 to TRBJ2-7; tentatively, D is TRBD1 (6 bases). Germline V gene lookup returns CDR1 LNHNV and CDR2 YYDKDF (reference sequence). The CDR3 totals 16 residues. Trimming left V 6 bases short and J 2 bases short, with 20 bases between. The CDR3 DNA reads as TGTGCCACCAGGGCGAGCCGGGGACATCAGACCTACGAGCAGTACTTC. Protein sequence: CATRASRGHQTYEQYF.

This clonotype appeared many times. This chain uses TRBV15 with TRBJ1-3; D is undetermined. The CDR3 is made up of 19 amino acids. Trimming removed 0 bases at V and 0 bases at J, with 18 bases between. The germline CDR1 and CDR2 sequences are LNHNV and YYDKDF (reference sequence). DNA for the CDR3: TGTGCCACCAGCAGAGATACGGTTATTCGTGGCTACTCTGGAAACACCATATATTTT. Protein product: CATSRDTVIRGYSGNTIYF. The whole variable domain, filled in from reference TRBV15 and TRBJ1-3, reads DAMVIQNPRYQVTQFGKPVTLSCSQTLNHNVMYWYQQKSSQAPKLLFHYYDKDFNNEADTPDNFQSRRPNTSFCFLDIRSPGLGDTAMYLCATSRDTVIRGYSGNTIYFGEGSWLTVV.

Turning to this clonotype: This sequence may be a read error, since a much larger clone differs from it by one base. Given the absence of the conserved phenylalanine or tryptophan at the CDR3 end, a read error is likely. The genes are TRBV3-1 and TRBJ1-1, with D possibly matching TRBD1 (5 bases). CDR3 length: 14 residues. Trimming removed 5 bases at V and 1 base at J, with 11 bases between. Germline loops: CDR1 LGHDT, CDR2 YNNKEL (reference sequence). The CDR3 sequence: CASSTGHQNTEAFS. CDR3 in DNA: TGTGCCAGCAGCACAGGACACCAGAACACTGAAGCTTTCTCT.

This clonotype was recorded a few times. The chain couples TRBV18 to TRBJ2-3; 8 bases map to TRBD2. V was pared by 1 base and J by 0 bases, with 6 bases of the junction left unmatched. The CDR3 contains 17 residues. CDR1 is KGHSH and CDR2 is LQKENI in the germline V gene. Written as DNA, the CDR3 is TGTGCCAGCTCACCACGTATCGGGGGGGCTAGCACAGATACGCAGTATTTT. This translates into CASSPRIGGASTDTQYF.

The J gene is TRBJ2-1, the V gene TRBV4-2, with D unclear. The CDR3 is made up of 16 amino acids. Trimming cost V 1 base and J 5 bases, with 15 bases left between them. CDR1 and CDR2 (germline): LGHNA, YNFKEQ. The CDR3 nucleotides are TGTGCCAGCAGCCAAGTGAATAGGATATTGAACAATGAGCAGTTCTTC. Its protein is CASSQVNRILNNEQFF.

This clonotype has only a few counts. A read error may be the cause here, since a much bigger clone is one base away. This chain links TRBV24-1 with TRBJ1-1; 9 bases fit TRBD1. The germline gives CDR1 KGHDR, CDR2 SFDVKD. The CDR3 runs 13 residues. CDR3: CAARDRAYTEAFF. CDR3 DNA: TGTGCCGCCAGGGACAGGGCTTACACTGAAGCTTTCTTT.

This clonotype appeared many times. The chain couples TRBV5-8 to TRBJ2-2; D is unclear. CDR3 length equals 13 residues. The V end lost 4 bases, the J end lost 8 bases, and 12 bases lay between the germline ends. Germline-derived CDR1 and CDR2 are SGHTS and YDEGEE. The CDR3 nucleotides read TGTGCCAGCAGCCCCACGGTTCCAGGGGAGCTGTTTTTT. Protein product: CASSPTVPGELFF.

This clonotype was recorded many times. This chain connects TRBV9 to TRBJ2-2; D is unclear. V was cut by 0 bases and J by 8 bases, with 11 bases left in between. CDR1 and CDR2 from the germline V gene are SGDLS and YYNGEE. This CDR3 comprises 14 residues. Here the CDR3 reads CASSVATGRGELFF. The CDR3 nucleotides are TGTGCCAGCAGCGTAGCTACCGGCAGAGGGGAGCTGTTTTTT.

Of note for this clonotype: At one of its ends the junction is not consistent with the germline gene, which may arise from a read error. The chain combines TRBV10-3 with TRBJ1-6; D is perhaps TRBD1 (6 bases). Germline CDR1 and CDR2: ENHRY and SYGVKD. The CDR3 runs to 16 residues. CDR3 nucleotide sequence: TGTGCCAGCAGTTTTGGGGACCCCACCAGGGGTTCACCCCTCCACTTT. Its translation: CASSFGDPTRGSPLHF.

This clonotype showed up many times. The chain recombines TRBV20-1 with TRBJ1-1; no firm D call. V was cut by 1 base and J by 3 bases, with 12 bases left in between. This CDR3 has 14 amino acids. The germline V gene has CDR1 DFQATT and CDR2 SNEGSKA (reference sequence). The CDR3 is CSARGRSLHTEAFF. The DNA for the CDR3 is TGCAGTGCTAGAGGTAGATCATTGCACACTGAAGCTTTCTTT.

This clonotype was recorded at least ten times. The gene calls are TRBV6-5 and TRBJ2-7, with 14 bases fitting TRBD2. The CDR3 has 17 amino acids. CDR1 MNHEY and CDR2 SVGAGI come from the germline V gene. With 4 bases clipped from V and 5 bases from J, the junction kept 10 bases outside the gene matches. The CDR3, as DNA: TGTGCCAGCAGTTTCTTAGGACTAGCGGGAGGAAAGAACGAGCAGTACTTC. Its protein is CASSFLGLAGGKNEQYF.

This clonotype was counted many times. V and J are TRBV30 and TRBJ2-7; the match to TRBD2 covers 9 bases. Germline assignment: CDR1 GTSNPN and CDR2 SVGIG (reference sequence). The CDR3 contains 14 residues. The V gene end was trimmed by 5 bases and the J gene end by 0 bases; junction bases not matched to a gene: 5. Here the CDR3 reads CAWGAGGLSYEQYF. The CDR3 DNA is TGTGCCTGGGGAGCGGGAGGACTCTCCTACGAGCAGTACTTC.

This clonotype was seen many times. This sequence joins TRBV7-9 and TRBJ1-2, with D uncertain. The CDR3 contains 13 residues. The ends were cut back, 6 bases at V and 3 bases at J, with 11 bases in the middle. Germline lookup yields CDR1 SEHNR and CDR2 FQNEAQ (reference sequence). Here the CDR3 DNA reads TGTGCCAGCAGTAGCCAGTGGGACTATGGCTACACCTTC. It translates to CASSSQWDYGYTF.

This clonotype was detected ten times or more. V usage is TRBV12-3 or TRBV12-4 and J usage is TRBJ1-2; perhaps TRBD1 as D (5 bases). The ends were cut back, 7 bases at V and 2 bases at J, with 20 bases in the middle. The CDR3 length is 16 residues. The CDR3 here is CASTANVGQGNYGYTF. The CDR3 region has the DNA TGTGCCAGCACGGCTAATGTCGGCCAGGGCAACTATGGCTACACCTTC.

A single count supports this clonotype. This rearrangement joins TRBV7-6 to TRBJ2-3; maybe TRBD2 (5 bases). Trimming took 5 bases from V and 1 from J, leaving 13 bases between them. This CDR3 has 15 amino acids. Germline assignment: CDR1 SGHVS and CDR2 FNYEAQ. The CDR3 protein is CASSPLVSGTDTQYF. In nucleotides, the CDR3 is TGTGCCAGCAGCCCCCTGGTTAGCGGCACAGATACGCAGTATTTT.

This clonotype was found many times. The gene calls are TRBV9 and TRBJ1-1, with TRBD1 as a possible D gene (6 bases). Trimming stripped 3 bases from V and 10 bases from J, with 13 bases between. Germline V gene sequence: CDR1 SGDLS, CDR2 YYNGEE. The CDR3 covers 12 residues. Here the CDR3 DNA reads TGTGCCAGCAGCGGAAACAGGGTTGCAGCTTTCTTT. Protein: CASSGNRVAAFF. The variable domain in full, completed from reference TRBV9 and TRBJ1-1, reads DSGVTQTPKHLITATGQRVTLRCSPRSGDLSVYWYQQSLDQGLQFLIQYYNGEERAKGNILERFSAQQFPDLHSELNLSSLELGDSALYFCASSGNRVAAFFGQGTRLTVV.

This clonotype was seen at least ten times. The V call is TRBV20-1, the J call TRBJ2-5, with 13 bases identical to TRBD2. V lost 4 bases, J lost 0 bases, and 2 bases stayed unmatched. The CDR3 loop spans 15 amino acids. Germline V gene sequence: CDR1 DFQATT, CDR2 SNEGSKA (reference sequence). For the CDR3, the DNA is TGCAGTGCTATCGGACTAGCGGGGGACCAAGAGACCCAGTACTTC. Its protein product is CSAIGLAGDQETQYF.